This entry concerns a single T cell receptor beta chain. Antigen: not known. Data came from immunoSEQ multiplex PCR; TCRdb stores just in-frame clones and leaves some out. The sample yields nearly 50,000 clones, about 93% seen once. The sample belongs to a study of OX40 agonist ivuxolimab in advanced cancers. Study summary: Across the patients, intravenous ivuxolimab was delivered every 2 weeks at 0.01 to 10 mg/kg. Findings of the study overall: At 0.1 to 3.0 mg/kg, clonal expansion of CD4+ and CD8+ blood T cells had occurred by week 6. Antigen specificity was not determined for the expanded peripheral T cells.

The germline V and J ends were trimmed by 2 bases and 1 base, with 8 bases remaining between them. The CDR3 totals 14 residues. Germline CDR1 and CDR2: MNHEY and SVGAGI. The chain couples TRBV6-5 to TRBJ1-1; no reliable D call. This TCR derives from an adult with an advanced solid tumor such as melanoma, head and neck, liver or kidney cancer. The sample here was CD4+ or CD8+ T cells sorted from blood, taken in a trial of the OX40 agonist ivuxolimab. In DNA, the CDR3 is TGTGCCAGCAGTTACGGTTTTTCGAACACTGAAGCTTTCTTT. Residues: CASSYGFSNTEAFF.